The entry below gives a single TCR beta chain sequence along with its context. Its antigen is unknown. These data come from a study of OX40 agonist ivuxolimab in advanced cancers. In the study overall: Ivuxolimab was delivered to patients intravenously every 2 weeks at doses spanning 0.01 to 10 mg/kg. Those treated in dose escalation had hepatocellular carcinoma, melanoma, renal cell cancer or head and neck cancer. Averaging approximately 60 years in age, with a range of about 23 to 90, the cohort was more than 75% male.

Findings and caveats of the study: Blood T cells, both CD4+ and CD8+, expanded clonally by week 6 at 0.1 to 3.0 mg/kg.

V was clipped by 10 bases and J by 0 bases, with 16 bases between them. Germline CDR1 SEHNR, CDR2 FQNEAQ (reference sequence). The CDR3 is made up of 15 amino acids. Assay used: immunoSEQ multiplex PCR; TCRdb lists only in-frame clones, some missing. The sample contains around 140,000 clones, about nine tenths of which appear only once. The sequence came from an adult with an advanced solid tumor such as melanoma, head and neck, liver or kidney cancer. The chain is built from TRBV7-9 and TRBJ1-5; D is unclear. Material: CD4+ or CD8+ T cells sorted from blood, obtained in a trial of the OX40 agonist ivuxolimab. The CDR3 loop is CATTAGSDSNQPQHF. In nucleotides, the CDR3 is TGTGCCACCACCGCGGGCAGTGATAGCAATCAGCCCCAGCATTTT.